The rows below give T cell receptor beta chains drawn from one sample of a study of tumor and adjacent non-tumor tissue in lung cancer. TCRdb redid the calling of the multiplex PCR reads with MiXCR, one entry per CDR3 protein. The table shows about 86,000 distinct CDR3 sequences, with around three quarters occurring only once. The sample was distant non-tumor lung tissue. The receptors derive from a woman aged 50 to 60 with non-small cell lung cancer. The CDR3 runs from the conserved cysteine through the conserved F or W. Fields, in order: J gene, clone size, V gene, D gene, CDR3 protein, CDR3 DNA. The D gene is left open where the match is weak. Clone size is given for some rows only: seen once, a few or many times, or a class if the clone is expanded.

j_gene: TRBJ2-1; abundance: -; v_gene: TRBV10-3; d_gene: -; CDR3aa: CATLRASRHNEQFF; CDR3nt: TGTGCCACTCTGAGGGCTAGCAGACACAATGAGCAGTTTTTC
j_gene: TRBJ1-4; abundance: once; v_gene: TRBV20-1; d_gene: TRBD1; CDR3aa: CSGRDDRDEKLFF; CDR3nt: TGCAGTGGTAGAGATGACAGGGATGAAAAACTGTTTTTT
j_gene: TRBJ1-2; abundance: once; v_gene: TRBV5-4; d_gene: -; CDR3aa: CTSSICGNYGYTF; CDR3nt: TGTACCAGCAGCATCTGTGGAAACTATGGCTACACCTTC
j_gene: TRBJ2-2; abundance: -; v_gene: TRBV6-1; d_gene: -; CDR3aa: CVSNRGSGYTGELFF; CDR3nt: TGTGTCTCGAATAGGGGGAGCGGGTACACTGGGGAGCTGTTCTTT
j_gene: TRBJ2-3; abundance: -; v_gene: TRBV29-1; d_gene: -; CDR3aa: CSVAESTVDTQYF; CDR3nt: TGCAGCGTTGCTGAGAGTACGGTAGATACGCAATATTTT
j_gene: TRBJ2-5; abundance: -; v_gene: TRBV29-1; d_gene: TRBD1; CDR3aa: CSVAGGGEAQYF; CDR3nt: TGCAGCGTTGCAGGGGGCGGAGAGGCCCAGTACTTC
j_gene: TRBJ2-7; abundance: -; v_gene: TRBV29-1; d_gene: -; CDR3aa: CTVKLEGGAPIYEQYF; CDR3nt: TGCACCGTGAAACTAGAGGGAGGCGCGCCGATCTACGAGCAGTACTTC
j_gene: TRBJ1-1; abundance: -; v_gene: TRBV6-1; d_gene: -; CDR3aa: CASSAAGVEAFF; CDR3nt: TGTGCCAGCAGTGCCGCAGGCGTAGAGGCTTTCTTT
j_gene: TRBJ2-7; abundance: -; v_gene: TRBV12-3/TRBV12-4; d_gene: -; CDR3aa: CASSFGGSDEEYF; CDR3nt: TGTGCCAGCAGTTTTGGGGGATCCGACGAGGAGTACTTC
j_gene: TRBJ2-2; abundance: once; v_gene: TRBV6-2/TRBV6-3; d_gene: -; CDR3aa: CSSNPDTGELFF; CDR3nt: TGTTCCAGCAACCCAGACACTGGGGAGCTGTTTTTT